This is a list of T cell receptor beta chains from one sample in a study of beta chain features in type 1 diabetes. Sequencing used immunoSEQ multiplex PCR; TCRdb keeps in-frame clones, though not all of them. The repertoire holds about 390,000 clones, with 9.6% as singletons. Sequencing used central memory CD4+ T cells from blood. These receptors were taken from a man in his thirties or forties with type 1 diabetes. Both conserved end residues are trimmed from each CDR3. Each record gives: V gene, J gene, clone size, CDR3 protein. Only some rows state a clone size, as once, few, many or a class for expanded clones.

v_gene: TRBV29-1; j_gene: TRBJ2-1; abundance: -; CDR3aa: SGLGGRSYNEQF
v_gene: TRBV28; j_gene: TRBJ2-4; abundance: few; CDR3aa: ASSDGAKNIQY
v_gene: TRBV19; j_gene: TRBJ2-5; abundance: few; CDR3aa: ASSRLEQETQY
v_gene: TRBV7-2; j_gene: TRBJ1-2; abundance: many; CDR3aa: ASSEANYGYT
v_gene: TRBV11-2; j_gene: TRBJ2-7; abundance: -; CDR3aa: ASSFTSGASYEQY
v_gene: TRBV6-1; j_gene: TRBJ2-5; abundance: -; CDR3aa: ASSPQETQY
v_gene: TRBV18; j_gene: TRBJ2-2; abundance: -; CDR3aa: ASSAGTENTGELF
v_gene: TRBV7-9; j_gene: TRBJ2-3; abundance: -; CDR3aa: ASSPEGDTQY
v_gene: TRBV11-3; j_gene: TRBJ1-5; abundance: few; CDR3aa: ASSLVNTGVFDSNQPQH
v_gene: TRBV19; j_gene: TRBJ2-2; abundance: -; CDR3aa: ASSIYSGTGELF
v_gene: TRBV5-1; j_gene: TRBJ2-7; abundance: -; CDR3aa: ASRLDRGTQY
v_gene: TRBV10-3; j_gene: TRBJ2-3; abundance: many; CDR3aa: AIRGTSASGNTDTQY
v_gene: TRBV9; j_gene: TRBJ1-5; abundance: -; CDR3aa: ASSVGRGNQPQH
v_gene: TRBV16; j_gene: TRBJ1-2; abundance: many; CDR3aa: ASSPKTGYT
v_gene: TRBV30; j_gene: TRBJ1-3; abundance: -; CDR3aa: AWTASGNTIY
v_gene: TRBV20-1; j_gene: TRBJ2-5; abundance: few; CDR3aa: SASIAETQY
v_gene: TRBV6-5; j_gene: TRBJ1-4; abundance: -; CDR3aa: ASSPQGTGSEKY
v_gene: TRBV7-2; j_gene: TRBJ2-3; abundance: few; CDR3aa: ASSRGLAGRGDTDTQY
v_gene: TRBV20-1; j_gene: TRBJ2-7; abundance: -; CDR3aa: SARTSIGQY
v_gene: TRBV10-3; j_gene: TRBJ2-7; abundance: -; CDR3aa: AISVLGEGEQY
v_gene: TRBV11-2; j_gene: TRBJ2-7; abundance: -; CDR3aa: ASSRQGGTYEQY
v_gene: TRBV29-1; j_gene: TRBJ2-5; abundance: few; CDR3aa: SARTSGETQY
v_gene: TRBV7-9; j_gene: TRBJ1-1; abundance: few; CDR3aa: ASSPWGVVNTEAF
v_gene: TRBV6-1; j_gene: TRBJ2-7; abundance: -; CDR3aa: AISRVLSYEQY